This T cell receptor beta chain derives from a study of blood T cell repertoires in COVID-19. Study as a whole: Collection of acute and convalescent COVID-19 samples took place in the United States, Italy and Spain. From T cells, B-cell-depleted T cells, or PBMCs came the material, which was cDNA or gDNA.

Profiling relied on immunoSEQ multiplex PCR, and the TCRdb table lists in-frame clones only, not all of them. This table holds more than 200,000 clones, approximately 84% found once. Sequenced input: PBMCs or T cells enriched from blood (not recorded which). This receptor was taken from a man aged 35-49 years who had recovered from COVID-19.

The CDR3 coding sequence is TGTGCCAGCAGCGATTACGACAGAATTCCCTCCTACGAGCAGTACTTC. Amino acid sequence: CASSDYDRIPSYEQYF. The chain couples TRBV7-9 to TRBJ2-7; possibly TRBD1 for D (5 bases). V lost 5 bases, J lost 0 bases, and 17 bases lay in between. The CDR3 covers 16 residues. Germline V gives CDR1 SEHNR, CDR2 FQNEAQ (reference sequence). Variable domain in full (rest from reference TRBV7-9 and TRBJ2-7): DTGVSQNPRHKITKRGQNVTFRCDPISEHNRLYWYRQTLGQGPEFLTYFQNEAQLEKSRLLSDRFSAERPKGSFSTLEIQRTEQGDSAMYLCASSDYDRIPSYEQYFGPGTRLTVT.